These 4 T cell receptor beta chains were all obtained from the same sample, sequenced in a study of beta chain features in type 1 diabetes. The study reverse transcribed the entire isolated RNA, so it sequenced expressed TCRB transcripts. Sequencing was performed with immunoSEQ multiplex PCR; in TCRdb, only in-frame clones are kept and a portion is missing. The data contain about 320,000 clones, roughly 15% of them singletons. Sequencing was done on a sample of central memory CD4+ T cells from blood. These receptors came from a man under 40 in good health.

This clone was detected a few times. V usage is TRBV7-2 and J usage is TRBJ2-6; TRBD1 matches 8 bases. Germline-derived CDR1 and CDR2 are SGHTA and FQGNSA. The CDR3 runs to 17 residues. The trim removed 4 bases at V and 0 bases at J, leaving 5 bases unmatched. CDR3 coding DNA: TGTGCCAGCAGCTCCGGGACAGGCTACTCTGGGGCCAACGTCCTGACTTTC. It translates to CASSSGTGYSGANVLTF.

This chain connects TRBV11-2 to TRBJ2-1, with D perhaps matching TRBD1 (6 bases). The CDR3 is made up of 16 amino acids. Between the trimmed V and J ends, which lost 2 bases and 8 bases, there was a span of 19 bases. Per the germline V gene, CDR1 is SGHAT and CDR2 is FQNNGV. CDR3 sequence: CASSLYTGLEVDEQFF. DNA for the CDR3: TGTGCCAGCAGCTTATACACAGGGCTAGAAGTTGATGAGCAGTTCTTC.

The gene calls are TRBV5-4 and TRBJ2-3; D remains ambiguous. Looked up from germline, CDR1 is SGHNT and CDR2 is YYREEE (reference sequence). Trimming left V 3 bases short and J 5 bases short, with 4 bases between. The CDR3 consists of 11 residues. The CDR3 sequence: CASSSEDTQYF. The CDR3 DNA is TGTGCCAGCAGCTCCGAAGATACGCAGTATTTT.

This clone occurred many times. The chain employs TRBV7-8 and TRBJ2-1; 8 nucleotides line up with TRBD2. This CDR3 has 21 amino acids. The trim removed 5 bases at V and 4 bases at J, leaving 25 bases unmatched. CDR1 is SGHVS and CDR2 is FQNEAQ in the germline V gene. CDR3 region: CASSPVLFGAGGHLKYNEQFF. CDR3 bases: TGTGCCAGCAGCCCAGTCTTGTTCGGGGCGGGAGGCCATCTAAAATACAATGAGCAGTTCTTC.